One and the same sample provided the 3 T cell receptor beta chains below, sequenced in a study of blood T cell repertoires in COVID-19 (dated by TCRdb to 2020 to 2022). Library method: the immunoSEQ multiplex PCR assay. In its TCRdb copy, this immuneACCESS table keeps in-frame sequences only and misses some clones. Where compared with another copy, unresolved V genes explain less than half of these, and the others have no known cause. Across this sample there are about 500,000 clones, with roughly 90% seen only once. The top ten clones comprise approximately 0.7% of the sample. The specimen was PBMCs or T cells enriched from blood (not recorded which). The origin of the receptors is a woman aged 18-29 years who had recovered from COVID-19.

DNA of the CDR3: TGTGCCAGTAGTATAGGGCCCGTAAACACTGAAGCTTTCTTT. Its protein product is CASSIGPVNTEAFF. The gene calls are TRBV19 and TRBJ1-1; D unclear. The V and J ends lost 1 base and 2 bases respectively, with 8 bases between them. Germline values: CDR1 LNHDA, CDR2 SQIVND (reference sequence). The CDR3 loop spans 14 amino acids. The full variable domain, completed using reference TRBV19 and TRBJ1-1, is DGGITQSPKYLFRKEGQNVTLSCEQNLNHDAMYWYRQDPGQGLRLIYYSQIVNDFQKGDIAEGYSVSREKKESFPLTVTSAQKNPTAFYLCASSIGPVNTEAFFGQGTRLTVV.

V gene TRBV5-1 combines with J gene TRBJ2-1, with D perhaps TRBD2 (6 bases). Per germline, CDR1 SGHRS and CDR2 YFSETQ. With 4 bases removed from V and 0 bases from J, the gap between germline ends came to 11 bases. The CDR3 covers 15 residues. This CDR3 reads CASSPGVGSYNEQFF. CDR3 DNA sequence: TGCGCCAGCAGCCCGGGGGTTGGCTCCTACAATGAGCAGTTCTTC.

V and J are TRBV2 and TRBJ1-1, with 7 bases lining up with TRBD1. V shed 4 bases, J shed 3 bases, and the junction held 14 bases outside the gene matches. Germline lookup yields CDR1 SNHLY and CDR2 FYNNEI. The CDR3 length is 17 residues. The CDR3 bases are TGTGCCAGCAGTGGGATCCTGACAGGGAGAATGGACACTGAAGCTTTCTTT. This codes for CASSGILTGRMDTEAFF. The full variable domain, with the rest looked up from reference TRBV2 and TRBJ1-1, is EPEVTQTPSHQVTQMGQEVILRCVPISNHLYFYWYRQILGQKVEFLVSFYNNEISEKSEIFDDQFSVERPDGSNFTLKIRSTKLEDSAMYFCASSGILTGRMDTEAFFGQGTRLTVV.